This TCR beta chain comes out of a study of sequential checkpoint blockade in melanoma. The wider study: First-line arms were nivolumab then ipilimumab, or the reverse, randomized 1:1.

Germline V CDR1 and CDR2: SNHLY, FYNNEI. The CDR3 totals 15 residues. Trimming at V came to 6 bases and at J to 4 bases, leaving 6 bases not matched to a gene. This sample's treatment: randomized to nivolumab then ipilimumab (arm A) or the reverse (arm B). PBMC sorting kept live CD3+CD8+ cells without CD19 or CD56. TCRdb's copy holds only in-frame clones and misses some; the assay was immunoSEQ multiplex PCR. The sample contains about 12,000 clones, about four fifths of which appear only once. Sequencing used CD8+ T cells sorted from blood (inferred from file names), obtained from a patient given nivolumab and ipilimumab in sequence. The chain recombines TRBV2 with TRBJ2-1; 10 positions agree with TRBD2. This sequence was found in a human donor with melanoma. This CDR3 is CASRASGGEYNEQFF. The CDR3 DNA is TGTGCCAGCAGGGCCAGCGGGGGGGAGTACAATGAGCAGTTCTTC.